This passage covers 21 T cell receptor beta chains from one sample sequenced in a study of T cell repertoires in cytomegalovirus infection. MiXCR, run by TCRdb on the reads, gives a single entry per CDR3 protein. The sample contains 650,000 to 850,000 distinct CDR3 sequences, about 28% of which appear only once. Antigens of these TCRs are unknown. The input for sequencing was cultured CD8+ T cells from PBMCs, taken from culture after CMV antigen stimulation. These receptors were collected from a human donor in good health (CMV status not recorded). Some clones in this sample may be carry-over from other donors' samples.

J is TRBJ1-1 and V is TRBV5-1, with D perhaps matching TRBD1 (5 bases). V dropped 4 bases and J dropped 0 bases, with 13 bases sitting between them. The germline gives CDR1 SGHRS, CDR2 YFSETQ. The CDR3 contains 15 residues. The CDR3 reads CASSPKQGMNTEAFF. Here the CDR3 DNA reads TGCGCCAGCAGCCCGAAGCAGGGAATGAACACTGAAGCTTTCTTT.

The chain couples TRBV14 to TRBJ2-5; the D gene is possibly TRBD2 (6 bases). CDR3 length: 14 residues. Deletions cut 2 bases from V and 5 bases from J, with 12 bases between. Germline V gene data show CDR1 as SGHDN and CDR2 as FVKESK. The CDR3 is CASSQIHGGETQYF. The DNA of the CDR3 is TGTGCCAGCAGCCAAATACACGGAGGGGAGACCCAGTACTTC. The whole variable domain, filled in from reference TRBV14 and TRBJ2-5, reads EAGVTQFPSHSVIEKGQTVTLRCDPISGHDNLYWYRRVMGKEIKFLLHFVKESKQDESGMPNNRFLAERTGGTYSTLKVQPAELEDSGVYFCASSQIHGGETQYFGPGTRLLVL.

This clonotype occurred a few times. The chain carries TRBV29-1 and TRBJ1-2, with D perhaps matching TRBD1 (6 bases). Germline values: CDR1 SQVTM, CDR2 ANQGSEA. The CDR3 runs to 13 residues. Trimming shortened V by 7 bases and J by 0 bases, and 12 bases separated the two germline ends. The CDR3 nucleotides read TGCAGCGGTACACAGGGACCTAACTATGGCTACACCTTC. Translating it yields CSGTQGPNYGYTF.

The genes are TRBV9 and TRBJ1-2, with a tentative D call TRBD1 (5 bases). Trimming cost V 6 bases and J 0 bases, with 15 bases left between them. This CDR3 spans 15 amino acids. CDR1 and CDR2 from the germline V gene are SGDLS and YYNGEE. CDR3 nucleotides: TGTGCCAGCACCTTCGGGACGTTAGCTAACTATGGCTACACCTTC. This gives the protein CASTFGTLANYGYTF.

This chain links TRBV7-9 with TRBJ2-7; D may be TRBD1 or TRBD2 (8 bases each). Trimming took 5 bases from V and 2 from J, leaving 13 bases between them. This CDR3 is 14 amino acids long. The germline gives CDR1 SEHNR, CDR2 FQNEAQ (reference sequence). CDR3 bases: TGTGCCAGCAGCGGACAGGGACTAGCCTACGAGCAGTACTTC. It codes for CASSGQGLAYEQYF.

V is TRBV7-9 and J is TRBJ2-7, with 9 bases matching TRBD1. V dropped 6 bases and J dropped 3; count of bases not matched to a gene: 9. This CDR3 has 15 amino acids. The germline gives CDR1 SEHNR, CDR2 FQNEAQ (reference sequence). Written as DNA, the CDR3 is TGTGCCAGCAGGCCCACAGGGGGCACCTTCTACGAGCAGTACTTC. Amino acids: CASRPTGGTFYEQYF.

The table lists this clonotype with many counts. V gene TRBV4-1 combines with J gene TRBJ1-5; no clear D gene. V lost 1 base to trimming and J lost 1 base, with 8 bases between them. The CDR3 covers 15 residues. CDR1 and CDR2 from the germline V gene are MGHRA and YSYEKL. CDR3 sequence: CASSQVQDSNQPQHF. The CDR3 bases are TGCGCCAGCAGCCAAGTCCAGGACAGCAATCAGCCCCAGCATTTT.

The rearrangement joins TRBV12-3 or TRBV12-4 to TRBJ2-5; no definite D call. The ends were cut back, 5 bases at V and 5 bases at J, with 12 bases in the middle. This CDR3 spans 13 amino acids. This CDR3 reads CASSIQNRETQYF. The CDR3 DNA follows: TGTGCCAGCAGTATACAAAATCGGGAGACCCAGTACTTC.

This clonotype was found a few times. The chain carries TRBV5-1 and TRBJ1-1; the D gene is possibly TRBD1 (5 bases). Germline CDR1 reads SGHRS; CDR2 reads YFSETQ. The CDR3 extends over 15 amino acids. V was trimmed by 3 bases and J by 1 base, leaving 13 bases between them. CDR3 coding DNA: TGCGCCAGCAGCTGGGGGTCCACAGGGAACACTGAAGCTTTCTTT. Translated: CASSWGSTGNTEAFF. Variable domain in full (rest from reference TRBV5-1 and TRBJ1-1): KAGVTQTPRYLIKTRGQQVTLSCSPISGHRSVSWYQQTPGQGLQFLFEYFSETQRNKGNFPGRFSGRQFSNSRSEMNVSTLELGDSALYLCASSWGSTGNTEAFFGQGTRLTVV.

V usage is TRBV6-1 and J usage is TRBJ2-7; D is ambiguous. V lost 1 base, J lost 0 bases, and 13 bases lay in between. The CDR3 runs 16 residues. Germline V gene data show CDR1 as MNHNS and CDR2 as SASEGT. The DNA of the CDR3 is TGTGCCAGCAGTGAAGTCCCGACACCCATCTCCTACGAGCAGTACTTC. It codes for CASSEVPTPISYEQYF.

This clonotype showed up just a few times. The V call is TRBV4-1, the J call TRBJ2-5, with a tentative D call TRBD1 (5 bases). Germline CDR1 and CDR2: MGHRA and YSYEKL. The CDR3 contains 14 residues. Trimming took 0 bases from V and 5 from J, leaving 10 bases between them. The CDR3 is CASSQDGARETQYF. The CDR3 coding sequence is TGCGCCAGCAGCCAAGATGGGGCGAGGGAGACCCAGTACTTC.

Regarding this clonotype: A much larger clone differs by one base, so this may be a read error. The chain has TRBV7-2 and TRBJ2-2, with no clear D. CDR1 and CDR2 (germline): SGHTA, FQGNSA. This CDR3 has 14 residues. Trimming removed 7 bases at V and 4 bases at J, with 13 bases between. The CDR3 is CASISAIPTGELFF. In nucleotides, the CDR3 is TGTGCCAGCATCTCGGCTATTCCCACCGGGGAGCTGTTTTTT.

Note on this clonotype: A read error may produce the germline difference seen at one junction end. The chain is built from TRBV7-6 and TRBJ1-3; 7 positions match TRBD1. The CDR3 runs 14 residues. CDR1 and CDR2 from the germline V gene are SGHVS and FNYEAQ. The CDR3 nucleotides are TGTGTCAGCAGCAGAAGGGACAGTGGAAACACCATATATTTT. It translates to CVSSRRDSGNTIYF.

This clonotype was seen at least ten times. V gene TRBV7-2 combines with J gene TRBJ2-7, with D perhaps matching TRBD1 (6 bases). This CDR3 has 13 residues. The V end lost 8 bases, the J end lost 5 bases, and 16 bases lay between the germline ends. Germline loops: CDR1 SGHTA, CDR2 FQGNSA. The CDR3 DNA reads TGTGCCAGCGGATTAAACAGGGTTGACGAGCAGTACTTC. Its translation: CASGLNRVDEQYF.

This clonotype showed up many times. V and J are TRBV7-6 and TRBJ1-1, with D unresolved. Trimming removed 1 base at V and 3 bases at J, with 6 bases between. CDR1 SGHVS and CDR2 FNYEAQ come from the germline V gene. The CDR3 runs 13 residues. The CDR3 DNA reads TGTGCCAGCAGCTTAGGGGGAGACACTGAAGCTTTCTTT. Its protein product is CASSLGGDTEAFF. The full variable domain, rest sourced from reference TRBV7-6 and TRBJ1-1, is GAGVSQSPRYKVTKRGQDVALRCDPISGHVSLYWYRQALGQGPEFLTYFNYEAQQDKSGLPNDRFSAERPEGSISTLTIQRTEQRDSAMYRCASSLGGDTEAFFGQGTRLTVV.

This clonotype was seen a few times. V gene TRBV19 combines with J gene TRBJ1-1; 7 nucleotides line up with TRBD1. J gave up 4 bases and V 8 bases, and 7 bases lay outside the gene matches. The CDR3 length is 13 residues. Germline CDR1 and CDR2: LNHDA and SQIVND (reference sequence). The CDR3 protein is CASQGGYGTEAFF. CDR3 coding DNA: TGTGCCAGTCAGGGGGGGTATGGCACTGAAGCTTTCTTT. Full variable domain (outside the CDR3, taken from reference TRBV19 and TRBJ1-1): DGGITQSPKYLFRKEGQNVTLSCEQNLNHDAMYWYRQDPGQGLRLIYYSQIVNDFQKGDIAEGYSVSREKKESFPLTVTSAQKNPTAFYLCASQGGYGTEAFFGQGTRLTVV.

This clonotype appeared a few times. The rearrangement joins TRBV19 to TRBJ1-5, with 8 bases fitting TRBD1. This CDR3 contains 15 residues. Trimming took 9 bases from V and 0 from J; bases not matched to a gene: 7. The V gene's germline CDR1 is LNHDA and CDR2 SQIVND (reference sequence). The CDR3 nucleotides are TGTGCCAGCAACGACAGGGGCAATAGCAATCAGCCCCAGCATTTT. This sequence encodes CASNDRGNSNQPQHF.

This clonotype was seen many times. The V gene is TRBV4-3, the J gene TRBJ2-2; no firm D call. The CDR3 length is 14 residues. CDR1 and CDR2 from the germline V gene are LGHNA and YSLEER. V was clipped by 0 bases and J by 8 bases, with 10 bases between them. The CDR3 coding sequence is TGCGCCAGCAGCCAAGACTCGGATACAGGGGAGCTGTTTTTT. Protein product: CASSQDSDTGELFF.

The rearrangement joins TRBV3-1 to TRBJ2-7; weak D call: TRBD2 (5 bases). The germline V and J ends were trimmed by 0 bases and 3 bases, with 9 bases remaining between them. In germline, CDR1 is LGHDT, CDR2 YNNKEL (reference sequence). The CDR3 length is 14 residues. The CDR3, as DNA: TGTGCCAGCAGCCAAGACAGTGACTACTACGAGCAGTACTTC. It codes for CASSQDSDYYEQYF.

The chain has TRBV15 and TRBJ2-7; no firm D call. Germline V lookup: CDR1 LNHNV, CDR2 YYDKDF (reference sequence). Trimming cost V 6 bases and J 0 bases, with 15 bases left between them. The CDR3 covers 15 residues. The CDR3 region has the DNA TGTGCCACCAGACGAGTGGCGGACGACTCCTACGAGCAGTACTTC. Protein sequence: CATRRVADDSYEQYF. Supplemented by reference TRBV15 and TRBJ2-7, the full variable domain reads DAMVIQNPRYQVTQFGKPVTLSCSQTLNHNVMYWYQQKSSQAPKLLFHYYDKDFNNEADTPDNFQSRRPNTSFCFLDIRSPGLGDTAMYLCATRRVADDSYEQYFGPGTRLTVT.

This clonotype was found a few times. This chain connects TRBV5-1 to TRBJ2-3; D is unclear. The V and J ends lost 3 bases and 0 bases respectively, with 11 bases between them. CDR1 is SGHRS, CDR2 YFSETQ, per germline. CDR3 size: 15 residues. This CDR3 is CASSYRLGSTDTQYF. CDR3 bases: TGCGCCAGCAGCTACCGACTTGGGAGCACAGATACGCAGTATTTT.